This T cell receptor (beta chain) appears in the sequencing data of a study of beta chain features in type 1 diabetes. Study details: Cell yields, gender and age were comparable in patients and healthy donors.

Averaging around 120 mL, one heparinised blood draw was given by each donor. Sequenced material consisted of expressed TCRB transcripts (all of the isolated RNA was reverse transcribed). Sequencing of naive, central memory and regulatory T cell samples gave an average of around 3.5 million reads. Clones were read by immunoSEQ multiplex PCR, and TCRdb kept only the in-frame ones, dropping some. The data show around 300,000 clones, with about 14% seen just once and around 7% held by the top ten. This clone showed up just a few times. The length of the CDR3 is 15 residues. Trimming removed 7 bases at V and 1 base at J, with 16 bases between. The germline CDR1 and CDR2 sequences are SGHTA and FQGNSA.

Sequenced input: central memory CD4+ T cells from blood. This chain joins TRBV7-2 and TRBJ1-1; D not certain. The receptor was isolated from a man aged 25 to 45 in good health. The CDR3 region has the DNA TGTGCCAGCACCCACTCGGGCAACAAGAACACTGAAGCTTTCTTT. Residues: CASTHSGNKNTEAFF.